The clone carrying this T cell receptor beta chain came up a few times. This specimen belongs to a study of response to subunit inactivated influenza vaccine. Via MiXCR, TCRdb re-called the RT-PCR reads, giving one row per CDR3 protein. The table shows around 650,000 distinct CDR3 sequences, with 15% to 19% occurring only once. V shed 3 bases and J 5 bases; nucleotides not matched to a gene: 5. The CDR3 runs to 14 residues. CDR1 MNHEY and CDR2 SMNVEV come from the germline V gene (reference sequence). The sample consisted of PBMCs from blood, taken 11 to 12 days after vaccination. The V and J genes are TRBV27 and TRBJ2-7; TRBD1 aligns across 9 bases. This TCR was recovered from a man aged 50-59 years who received an inactivated influenza vaccine. CDR3 region: CASSFGTGIHEQYF. Written as DNA, the CDR3 is TGTGCCAGCAGTTTTGGGACAGGGATCCACGAGCAGTACTTC.